These 6 T cell receptor beta chains originate from one sample sequenced in a study of radiation and T cells in renal cell carcinoma (dated by TCRdb to the early 2020s). Libraries were prepared through the immunoSEQ multiplex PCR assay. Here the immuneACCESS table is served through TCRdb, limited to in-frame sequences with V and J called. Missing clones are a known gap in these copies; in checked studies unresolved V genes cover under half, and the rest lacks a known reason. A total of 150,000 to 200,000 clones appear in this sample, about 88% of them only once. The top ten clones comprise roughly 10% of the sample. The sample's time point label is to be understood as: blood 4 weeks post-SBRT, at nephrectomy. The treatment or condition label, read with the paper, signifies: 15 Gy SBRT to primary tumor, nephrectomy 4 weeks later. The sample was blood, taken from a patient whose treatment included radiotherapy and nephrectomy. The receptors originated from a woman aged 45-59 years with renal cell carcinoma.

The chain has TRBV5-1 and TRBJ2-5; D not resolved. The CDR3 loop spans 11 amino acids. V lost 5 bases and J lost 5, with 7 bases in between. Germline V gives CDR1 SGHRS, CDR2 YFSETQ. The CDR3 DNA sequence: TGCGCCAGCAGGGCTCTGGAGACCCAGTACTTC. This translates into CASRALETQYF.

V usage is TRBV5-5 and J usage is TRBJ2-7; the match to TRBD1 covers 9 bases. The germline V gene encodes CDR1 SGHKS and CDR2 YYEKEE (reference sequence). CDR3 length equals 14 residues. V gave up 5 bases and J gave up 4 bases; unmatched junction bases: 7. The CDR3 bases are TGTGCCAGCAGTGAGGGACAGGGATTTTACGAGCAGTACTTC. This encodes CASSEGQGFYEQYF.

The chain has TRBV28 and TRBJ1-2; TRBD1 matches 7 bases. Per the germline V gene, CDR1 is MDHEN and CDR2 is SYDVKM. CDR3 length equals 13 residues. V lost 6 bases and J lost 3; bases outside the gene matches: 4. The CDR3 protein is CASSRQGDYGYTF. The DNA of the CDR3 is TGTGCCAGCAGCAGACAGGGAGACTATGGCTACACCTTC.

This chain joins TRBV7-2 and TRBJ2-5, with TRBD2 identical over 10 bases. The CDR3 has 15 amino acids. CDR1 is SGHTA, CDR2 FQGNSA, per germline. J was trimmed by 0 bases and V by 5 bases; bases with no gene match: 3. The CDR3 DNA is TGTGCCAGCAGCCCTAGCGGGGGAAACCAAGAGACCCAGTACTTC. Its protein is CASSPSGGNQETQYF.

This rearrangement joins TRBV2 to TRBJ1-2, with unresolved D. Germline V gene data show CDR1 as SNHLY and CDR2 as FYNNEI. This CDR3 has 10 amino acids. V gave up 5 bases and J gave up 4 bases, with 2 bases separating them. DNA for the CDR3: TGTGCCAGCAGTCGCTATGGCTACACCTTC. Translating gives CASSRYGYTF.

J is TRBJ2-7 and V is TRBV6-6; 12 positions agree with TRBD2. V lost 5 bases to trimming and J lost 2 bases; unmatched junction nucleotides: 4. CDR3 length equals 15 residues. Per germline, CDR1 MNHNY and CDR2 SVGAGI (reference sequence). CDR3 sequence reads: CASSPLAGGTYEQYF. The CDR3 DNA follows: TGTGCCAGCAGTCCTCTAGCGGGGGGGACCTACGAGCAGTACTTC.